This T cell receptor (beta chain) was obtained from a study of OX40 agonist ivuxolimab in advanced cancers. Here immunoSEQ multiplex PCR was the method, and the copy in TCRdb shows in-frame clones only, minus some. This table holds 100,000 or so clones, about 90% found once. The CDR3 contains 12 residues. V lost 7 bases and J 8 bases, leaving 11 bases between the germline ends. Germline loops: CDR1 MDHEN, CDR2 SYDVKM. Here the sequenced sample was CD4+ or CD8+ T cells sorted from blood, taken in a trial of the OX40 agonist ivuxolimab. V gene TRBV28 combines with J gene TRBJ2-2; no definite D call. The receptor comes from an adult with an advanced solid tumor such as melanoma, head and neck, liver or kidney cancer. The CDR3 DNA is TGTGCCAGCACCCAACGGCGGGGGGAGCTGTTTTTT. Translated, it gives CASTQRRGELFF.